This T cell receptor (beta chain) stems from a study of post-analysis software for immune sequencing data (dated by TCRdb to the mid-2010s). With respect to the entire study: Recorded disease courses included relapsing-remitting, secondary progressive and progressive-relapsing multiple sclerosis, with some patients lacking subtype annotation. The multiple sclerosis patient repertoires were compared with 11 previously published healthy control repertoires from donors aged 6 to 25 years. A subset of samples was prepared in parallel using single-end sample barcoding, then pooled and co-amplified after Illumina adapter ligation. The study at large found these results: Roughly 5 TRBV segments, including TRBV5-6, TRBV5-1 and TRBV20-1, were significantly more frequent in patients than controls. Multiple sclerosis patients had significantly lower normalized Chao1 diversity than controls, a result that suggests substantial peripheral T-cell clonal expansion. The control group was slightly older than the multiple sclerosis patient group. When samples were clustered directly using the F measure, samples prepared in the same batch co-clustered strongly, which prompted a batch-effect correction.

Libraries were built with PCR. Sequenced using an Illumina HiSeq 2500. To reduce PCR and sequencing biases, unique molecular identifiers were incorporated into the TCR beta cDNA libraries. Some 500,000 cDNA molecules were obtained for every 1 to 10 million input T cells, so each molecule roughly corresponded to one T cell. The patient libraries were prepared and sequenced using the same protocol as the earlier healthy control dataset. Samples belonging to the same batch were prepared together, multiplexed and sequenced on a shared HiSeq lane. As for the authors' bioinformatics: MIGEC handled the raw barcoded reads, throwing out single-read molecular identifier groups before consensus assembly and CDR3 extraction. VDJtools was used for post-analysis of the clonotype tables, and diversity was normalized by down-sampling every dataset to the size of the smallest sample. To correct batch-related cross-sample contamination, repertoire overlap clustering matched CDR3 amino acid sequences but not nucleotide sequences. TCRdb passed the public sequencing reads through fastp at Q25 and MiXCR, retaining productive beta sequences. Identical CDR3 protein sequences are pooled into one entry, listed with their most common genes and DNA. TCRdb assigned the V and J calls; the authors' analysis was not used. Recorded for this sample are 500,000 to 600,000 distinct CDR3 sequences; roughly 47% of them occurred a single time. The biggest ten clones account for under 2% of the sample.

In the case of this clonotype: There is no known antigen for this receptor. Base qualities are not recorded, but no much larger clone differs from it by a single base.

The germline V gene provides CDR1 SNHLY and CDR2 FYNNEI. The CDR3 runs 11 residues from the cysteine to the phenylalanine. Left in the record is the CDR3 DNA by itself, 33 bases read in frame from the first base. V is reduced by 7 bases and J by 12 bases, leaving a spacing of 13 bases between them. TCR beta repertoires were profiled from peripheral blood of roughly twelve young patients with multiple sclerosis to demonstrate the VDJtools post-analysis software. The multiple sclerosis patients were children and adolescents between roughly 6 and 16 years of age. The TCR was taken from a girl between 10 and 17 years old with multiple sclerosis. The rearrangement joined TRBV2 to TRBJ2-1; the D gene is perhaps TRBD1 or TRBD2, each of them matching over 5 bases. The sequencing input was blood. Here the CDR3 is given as CASIERGGQFF. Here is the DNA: TGTGCCAGCATAGAACGTGGGGGGCAGTTCTTC.